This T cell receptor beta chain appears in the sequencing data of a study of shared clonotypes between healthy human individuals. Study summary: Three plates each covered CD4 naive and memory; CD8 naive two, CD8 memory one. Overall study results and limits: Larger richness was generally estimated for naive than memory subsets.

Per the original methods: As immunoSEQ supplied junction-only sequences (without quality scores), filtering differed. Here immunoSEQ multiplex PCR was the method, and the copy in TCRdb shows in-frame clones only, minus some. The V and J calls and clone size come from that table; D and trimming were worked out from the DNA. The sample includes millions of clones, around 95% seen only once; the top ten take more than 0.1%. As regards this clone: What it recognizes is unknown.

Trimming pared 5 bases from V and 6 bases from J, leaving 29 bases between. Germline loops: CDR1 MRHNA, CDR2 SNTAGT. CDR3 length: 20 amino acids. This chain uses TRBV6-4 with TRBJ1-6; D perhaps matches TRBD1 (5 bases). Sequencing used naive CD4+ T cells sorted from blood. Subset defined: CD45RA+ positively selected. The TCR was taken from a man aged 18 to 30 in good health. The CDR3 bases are TGTGCCAGCAGTTCCTGTAAGCCCGGGACGACAGATGACCGTAATTCACCCCTCCACTTT. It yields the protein CASSSCKPGTTDDRNSPLHF.